This T cell receptor (beta chain) originates from a study of blood T cell repertoires in COVID-19. The overall study: Sample material is recorded as cDNA or gDNA derived from T cells, B-cell-depleted T cells, or PBMCs.

Germline values: CDR1 MDHEN, CDR2 SYDVKM. This CDR3 contains 11 residues. The ends were cut back, 6 bases at V and 6 bases at J, with 9 bases in the middle. Under the authors' procedure: The authors estimated nucleated cell counts from reference gene primer amplification. Clones were sequenced by immunoSEQ multiplex PCR, and TCRdb holds only the in-frame ones, with some missing. V and J calls and clone size are given by that table; D and trimming were obtained from the DNA. The table lists 200,000 to 300,000 clones, roughly 80% of them singletons. The chain couples TRBV28 to TRBJ2-7, with a weak D call TRBD2 (6 bases). The sequencing input was peripheral blood. The clonotype was recovered from a woman aged 80 or older with acute or convalescent COVID-19. CDR3 region: CASRRDREQYF. The DNA for the CDR3 is TGTGCCAGCAGGCGGGACCGCGAGCAGTACTTC.